This T cell receptor beta chain was identified during a study of T cells after posttransplantation cyclophosphamide. TCRdb's table, derived via immunoSEQ multiplex PCR, lists solely in-frame clones and lacks some. The sample includes some 49,000 clones, 92% of them seen just once. V gave up 3 bases and J gave up 0 bases, with 12 bases separating them. Per germline, CDR1 SGDLS and CDR2 YYNGEE. This CDR3 spans 15 amino acids. Sequenced sample: PBMCs. The sequence was collected from a woman aged 50 to 60 in good health and a related stem cell transplant donor. The rearrangement links TRBV9 to TRBJ1-1, with D possibly matching TRBD1 (6 bases). The DNA for the CDR3 is TGTGCCAGCAGCGGTGGGGGCAGCTTGAACACTGAAGCTTTCTTT. Translation gives CASSGGGSLNTEAFF.